Shown below are 9 T cell receptor beta chains from a single sample sequenced in a study of blood T cell repertoires in COVID-19. This table comes from immunoSEQ multiplex PCR, and its TCRdb copy is limited to in-frame clones, with some not included. This table has about 220,000 clones, 84% appearing once. Sequencing input: peripheral blood. The receptors derive from a man aged 50 to 60 with active or convalescent COVID-19.

The gene calls are TRBV3-1 (or the pseudogene TRBV3-2) and TRBJ1-4, with a tentative D call TRBD1 (6 bases). Looked up from germline, CDR1 is LGHDT and CDR2 is YNNKEL (reference sequence). The CDR3 contains 14 residues. V gave up 2 bases and J gave up 6 bases, with 10 bases separating them. CDR3 DNA sequence: TGTGCCAGCAGCCAAAGGGCAGGGGATGAAAAACTGTTTTTT. As protein: CASSQRAGDEKLFF.

The genes are TRBV2 and TRBJ2-7; 8 nucleotides align to TRBD1. This CDR3 is built from 15 residues. Germline assignment: CDR1 SNHLY and CDR2 FYNNEI. V shed 3 bases, J shed 4 bases, and the junction held 8 bases outside the gene matches. CDR3 in amino acids: CASSDGQGGKYEQYF. CDR3 bases: TGTGCCAGCAGTGACGGACAGGGCGGCAAGTACGAGCAGTACTTC.

The V call is TRBV5-4, the J call TRBJ2-3; the match to TRBD2 covers 9 bases. V lost 0 bases and J lost 7; bases outside the gene matches: 6. There are 15 residues in the CDR3. Germline V gene data show CDR1 as SGHNT and CDR2 as YYREEE (reference sequence). The CDR3 loop reads CASSLVAGGPYTQYF. The CDR3 bases are TGTGCCAGCAGCTTGGTGGCGGGGGGGCCATATACGCAGTATTTT.

The V gene is TRBV15, the J gene TRBJ2-1; 8 bases are shared with TRBD1. The CDR3 extends over 17 amino acids. Germline CDR1 LNHNV, CDR2 YYDKDF (reference sequence). V lost 4 bases to trimming and J lost 2 bases; unmatched junction nucleotides: 10. The DNA of the CDR3 is TGTGCCACCAGCATCCCCTTAGAGGGACAGGCCTACAATGAGCAGTTCTTC. It specifies CATSIPLEGQAYNEQFF.

This chain uses TRBV9 with TRBJ2-1; no reliable D call. Between the trimmed V and J ends, which lost 3 bases and 0 bases, there was a span of 16 bases. Germline CDR1 SGDLS, CDR2 YYNGEE. The CDR3 runs to 17 residues. This CDR3 reads CASSDSASAYSYNEQFF. CDR3 coding DNA: TGTGCCAGCAGCGACTCCGCCTCTGCTTACTCCTACAATGAGCAGTTCTTC.

The V and J genes are TRBV27 and TRBJ1-5; a weak D match, TRBD1 (6 bases). Deletions cut 1 base from V and 1 base from J, with 11 bases between. CDR1 is MNHEY and CDR2 is SMNVEV in the germline V gene (reference sequence). The CDR3 loop spans 16 amino acids. The CDR3, as DNA: TGTGCCAGCAGTTTATATGGGACACTAAGCAATCAGCCCCAGCATTTT. This gives the protein CASSLYGTLSNQPQHF.

This clone was found once. This rearrangement joins TRBV5-1 to TRBJ1-1; D is undetermined. CDR3 size: 13 residues. Germline loops: CDR1 SGHRS, CDR2 YFSETQ. The V and J ends lost 3 bases and 4 bases respectively, with 10 bases between them. CDR3 DNA sequence: TGCGCCAGCAGCTACGGGGTGGGCACTGAAGCTTTCTTT. Translating it yields CASSYGVGTEAFF.

This chain joins TRBV29-1 and TRBJ1-2; tentative D call: TRBD1 (5 bases). Trimming shortened V by 0 bases and J by 8 bases, and 16 bases separated the two germline ends. Germline CDR1 is SQVTM and CDR2 is ANQGSEA. The length of the CDR3 is 14 residues. DNA of the CDR3: TGCAGCGTTGAAGATCAGGCAGGGCGCTGGGGCTACACCTTC. It codes for CSVEDQAGRWGYTF. Filled out from reference TRBV29-1 and TRBJ1-2, the complete variable domain reads SAVISQKPSRDICQRGTSLTIQCQVDSQVTMMFWYRQQPGQSLTLIATANQGSEATYESGFVIDKFPISRPNLTFSTLTVSNMSPEDSSIYLCSVEDQAGRWGYTFGSGTRLTVV.

The J gene is TRBJ2-7, the V gene TRBV6-5; 10 nucleotides agree with TRBD2. The J segment lost 7 bases and the V segment lost 0 bases, leaving 6 bases of the junction unmatched. The CDR3 loop spans 15 amino acids. Per germline, CDR1 MNHEY and CDR2 SVGAGI. CDR3 in DNA: TGTGCCAGCAGTTACTCAGCGGGAGGGCCCCAAGAGCAGTACTTC. Translated: CASSYSAGGPQEQYF.